The 32 T cell receptor beta chains given below trace back to one sample, sequenced in a study of T cells in Graves' hyperthyroidism and ophthalmopathy. RNA transcripts provided the source from which TCR beta CDR3 regions were amplified. First-round RT-PCR of the TCR CDR3 relied on the HTBI primer set. TCRdb redid the calling of the multiplex PCR reads with MiXCR, one entry per CDR3 protein. The sample holds 300,000 to 450,000 distinct CDR3 sequences, 15% to 19% seen once. Sequencing was done on a sample of blood. The receptors were sampled from a woman aged 18-30 years with Graves' hyperthyroidism that later progressed to Graves' ophthalmopathy.

This clonotype was observed many times. The rearrangement links TRBV3-1 to TRBJ1-2; TRBD1 agrees at 9 bases. Germline V gives CDR1 LGHDT, CDR2 YNNKEL (reference sequence). The CDR3 runs to 16 residues. The trim removed 2 bases at V and 4 bases at J, leaving 8 bases unmatched. The CDR3 spells CASSQILTGGTYGYTF. In DNA, the CDR3 is TGTGCCAGCAGCCAAATCCTAACAGGGGGCACCTATGGCTACACCTTC.

The sample holds many counts of this clonotype. The V and J genes are TRBV29-1 and TRBJ1-1, with D maybe TRBD1 (5 bases). The CDR3 extends over 12 amino acids. Trimming pared 5 bases from V and 3 bases from J, leaving 10 bases between. Germline V gene data show CDR1 as SQVTM and CDR2 as ANQGSEA. The CDR3 loop is CSVNDRYTEAFF. The DNA for the CDR3 is TGCAGCGTTAACGACAGATACACTGAAGCTTTCTTT.

Comment on this clonotype: A clone one base away is much larger, so this may be a read error. V and J are TRBV3-1 and TRBJ2-7, with 7 bases fitting TRBD1. CDR1 LGHDT and CDR2 YNNKEL come from the germline V gene (reference sequence). The CDR3 runs to 14 residues. The CDR3 loop is CASSQVGQSYERYF. The CDR3 nucleotides read TGTGCCAGCAGCCAGGTGGGACAGTCCTACGAGCGGTACTTC.

The chain recombines TRBV7-8 with TRBJ2-1; the match to TRBD2 covers 7 bases. V was pared by 1 base and J by 6 bases, with 6 bases of the junction left unmatched. Germline lookup yields CDR1 SGHVS and CDR2 FQNEAQ. The CDR3 extends over 15 amino acids. DNA of the CDR3: TGTGCCAGCAGCTTAGTGGCGGGAGTCGTCAATGAGCAGTTCTTC. It is translated as CASSLVAGVVNEQFF. The complete variable domain, with remaining parts taken from reference TRBV7-8 and TRBJ2-1, reads GAGVSQSPRYKVAKRGQDVALRCDPISGHVSLFWYQQALGQGPEFLTYFQNEAQLDKSGLPSDRFFAERPEGSVSTLKIQRTQQEDSAVYLCASSLVAGVVNEQFFGPGTRLTVL.

In this sample, this clonotype turned up a few times. It may be a read error: a sequence one base away is much more abundant. This chain uses TRBV7-8 with TRBJ1-6, with 9 bases matching TRBD1. The V gene's germline CDR1 is SGHVS and CDR2 FQNEAQ. The CDR3 is made up of 14 amino acids. Losses at the gene ends were 5 bases for V and 8 bases for J; bases not matched to a gene: 4. Written as DNA, the CDR3 is TGTGCCAGCAGCCCGACAGGGGGGGATTCACCCCTCCACTTT. The encoded protein is CASSPTGGDSPLHF.

V usage is TRBV7-9 and J usage is TRBJ2-3; D is ambiguous. CDR3 size: 13 residues. CDR1 SEHNR and CDR2 FQNEAQ come from the germline V gene (reference sequence). The germline V and J ends were trimmed by 5 bases and 5 bases, with 11 bases remaining between them. This chain's CDR3 is CASSPDGRDTQYF. In nucleotides, the CDR3 is TGTGCCAGCAGCCCGGACGGTAGAGATACGCAGTATTTT.

The rearrangement joins TRBV3-1 to TRBJ2-7; TRBD2 agrees at 9 bases. The germline V gene has CDR1 LGHDT and CDR2 YNNKEL (reference sequence). The J segment lost 3 bases and the V segment lost 1 base, leaving 4 bases of the junction unmatched. The CDR3 runs 15 residues. The CDR3 is CASSQALAGHYEQYF. The CDR3 DNA sequence: TGTGCCAGCAGCCAAGCTCTAGCGGGACACTACGAGCAGTACTTC.

The genes are TRBV3-1 and TRBJ2-7, with unresolved D. V lost 0 bases, J lost 4 bases, and 16 bases lay in between. The CDR3 totals 16 residues. Germline values: CDR1 LGHDT, CDR2 YNNKEL (reference sequence). This chain's CDR3 is CASSQDPGSVKYEQYF. CDR3 nucleotide sequence: TGTGCCAGCAGCCAAGATCCGGGCAGCGTTAAGTACGAGCAGTACTTC.

This clonotype was recorded at least ten times. The V call is TRBV20-1, the J call TRBJ2-5, with D perhaps TRBD1 (6 bases). The V and J ends lost 5 bases and 5 bases respectively, with 15 bases between them. The germline CDR1 and CDR2 sequences are DFQATT and SNEGSKA (reference sequence). The CDR3 extends over 13 amino acids. The CDR3 here is CSAFPGESETQYF. Here the CDR3 DNA reads TGCAGTGCTTTTCCAGGGGAGAGCGAGACCCAGTACTTC.

The V and J genes are TRBV6-5 and TRBJ2-7, with 7 bases matching TRBD2. The V gene's germline CDR1 is MNHEY and CDR2 SVGAGI. V shed 2 bases, J shed 5 bases, and the junction held 6 bases outside the gene matches. CDR3 length equals 14 residues. In DNA form, the CDR3 reads TGTGCCAGCAGTTACCGGTGGAGCGGGAACGAGCAGTACTTC. Protein: CASSYRWSGNEQYF.

This clonotype was seen ten or more times. The chain employs TRBV29-1 and TRBJ2-7; D gene uncertain. This CDR3 has 11 residues. Germline-derived CDR1 and CDR2 are SQVTM and ANQGSEA. V lost 5 bases to trimming and J lost 6 bases, with 11 bases between them. CDR3 bases: TGCAGCGTTCGGATGGGTAGCGAGCAGTACTTC. It codes for CSVRMGSEQYF.

This clonotype was counted between two and nine times. As DNA, the CDR3 is TGTGCCAGCAGCCCAACCCAGGGGTCCTATAATTCACCCCTCCACTTT. The encoded protein is CASSPTQGSYNSPLHF. The V gene is TRBV6-1, the J gene TRBJ1-6; possibly TRBD1 for D (6 bases). Trimming removed 6 bases from V and 1 base from J, with 13 bases in between. This CDR3 region has 16 residues. Germline CDR1 is MNHNS and CDR2 is SASEGT.

This chain joins TRBV4-1 and TRBJ1-1; D possibly corresponds to TRBD1 (6 bases). Per the germline V gene, CDR1 is MGHRA and CDR2 is YSYEKL. This CDR3 has 18 amino acids. V gave up 1 base and J gave up 7 bases, with 25 bases separating them. CDR3 loop: CASSQVFPKRGSLIEAFF. In DNA form, the CDR3 reads TGCGCCAGCAGCCAAGTCTTCCCAAAAAGGGGGAGCCTAATTGAAGCTTTCTTT.

This sequence joins TRBV28 and TRBJ1-4; the match to TRBD1 covers 10 bases. The germline CDR1 and CDR2 sequences are MDHEN and SYDVKM. The ends lost 6 bases at V and 8 bases at J; junction bases unmatched: 9. The CDR3 is 15 residues long. CDR3 amino acids: CASSHMGQGREKLFF. The CDR3 DNA sequence: TGTGCCAGCAGCCACATGGGACAGGGGCGGGAAAAACTGTTTTTT.

The genes are TRBV13 and TRBJ1-6, with a tentative D call TRBD1 (5 bases). This CDR3 is 16 amino acids long. V was trimmed by 5 bases and J by 7 bases, leaving 18 bases between them. CDR1 is PRHDT and CDR2 is FYEKMQ in the germline V gene (reference sequence). In nucleotides, the CDR3 is TGTGCCAGCAGCCTTAAGTTCAGGGAGGACAATTCACCCCTCCACTTT. Amino acids: CASSLKFREDNSPLHF.

The chain employs TRBV28 and TRBJ2-5, with a tentative D call TRBD2 (5 bases). V was shortened by 7 bases and J by 5 bases, with 17 bases between the two germline ends. CDR3 length: 14 residues. Germline assignment: CDR1 MDHEN and CDR2 SYDVKM. The CDR3 region has the DNA TGTGCCAGCAAGACTATGGGCGTGAGGGAGACCCAGTACTTC. This translates into CASKTMGVRETQYF.

V gene TRBV13 combines with J gene TRBJ2-7, with TRBD2 matching 10 bases. The junction had 5 bases not matched to a gene; V was cut back by 0 bases and J by 3 bases. Germline V lookup: CDR1 PRHDT, CDR2 FYEKMQ (reference sequence). The CDR3 contains 16 residues. CDR3 amino acids: CASSLGLAGAHYEQYF. The CDR3 DNA reads as TGTGCCAGCAGCTTAGGGCTAGCGGGAGCCCACTACGAGCAGTACTTC.

This chain joins TRBV6-1 and TRBJ2-7; 10 bases agree with TRBD2. V shed 1 base, J shed 0 bases, and the junction held 3 bases outside the gene matches. This CDR3 is built from 16 residues. Germline V gives CDR1 MNHNS, CDR2 SASEGT. CDR3 amino acids: CASSEGWTSGSYEQYF. The CDR3 coding sequence is TGTGCCAGCAGTGAAGGGTGGACTAGCGGCTCCTACGAGCAGTACTTC.

In the case of this clonotype: With a much larger clone just one base away, this may be a read error. V gene TRBV20-1 combines with J gene TRBJ1-2; TRBD1 matches at 7 bases. The CDR3 has 14 amino acids. Germline V gene lookup returns CDR1 DFQATT and CDR2 SNEGSKA (reference sequence). The CDR3 region is CSARDSAGGDGYSF. The CDR3 nucleotides are TGCAGTGCTAGAGATTCCGCAGGGGGAGATGGCTACAGCTTC.

This clonotype appeared many times. The chain links TRBV11-2 to TRBJ2-3; maybe TRBD1 (5 bases). V lost 5 bases and J 1 base, leaving 19 bases between the germline ends. Per germline, CDR1 SGHAT and CDR2 FQNNGV. The CDR3 length is 17 residues. The CDR3 protein is CASSQVDQGRGTDTQYF. CDR3 sequence (DNA): TGTGCCAGCAGCCAAGTAGATCAGGGTCGGGGCACAGATACGCAGTATTTT. Looking up the rest from reference TRBV11-2 and TRBJ2-3 gives the full variable domain: EAGVAQSPRYKIIEKRQSVAFWCNPISGHATLYWYQQILGQGPKLLIQFQNNGVVDDSQLPKDRFSAERLKGVDSTLKIQPAKLEDSAVYLCASSQVDQGRGTDTQYFGPGTRLTVL.

The chain joins TRBV28 to TRBJ2-7; 9 nucleotides agree with TRBD1. Germline CDR1 MDHEN, CDR2 SYDVKM. The junction had 3 bases not matched to a gene; V was cut back by 9 bases and J by 3 bases. This CDR3 has 12 residues. CDR3 loop: CASRTGDYEQYF. The CDR3 DNA sequence: TGTGCCAGTCGGACAGGGGACTACGAGCAGTACTTC.

This clonotype was seen repeatedly, ten times or more. This rearrangement joins TRBV5-1 to TRBJ2-7, with TRBD2 matching 13 bases. Per germline, CDR1 SGHRS and CDR2 YFSETQ. The CDR3 sequence is 19 residues long. V shed 1 base, J shed 6 bases, and the junction held 16 bases outside the gene matches. DNA for the CDR3: TGCGCCAGCAGCTTGATGCGGACTAGCGGGAGTGTCAGCGGGGGCGAGCAGTACTTC. It specifies CASSLMRTSGSVSGGEQYF.

The J gene is TRBJ2-7, the V gene TRBV15, with 8 bases lining up with TRBD1. Germline V gene sequence: CDR1 LNHNV, CDR2 YYDKDF (reference sequence). This CDR3 has 16 residues. J lost 5 bases, V lost 1 base, and 10 bases had no gene match. The CDR3 nucleotides are TGTGCCACCAGCAGAGGGGGGACAGGAGGACAGGACGAGCAGTACTTC. Residues: CATSRGGTGGQDEQYF. The variable domain in full, completed from reference TRBV15 and TRBJ2-7, reads DAMVIQNPRYQVTQFGKPVTLSCSQTLNHNVMYWYQQKSSQAPKLLFHYYDKDFNNEADTPDNFQSRRPNTSFCFLDIRSPGLGDTAMYLCATSRGGTGGQDEQYFGPGTRLTVT.

Comments on this clonotype: It is likely a read error, because the conserved phenylalanine at the end of the CDR3 is missing. No DNA is shown, since the ends of the CDR3 on it are uncertain; the CDR3 is the one TCRdb lists. V gene TRBV27 combines with J gene TRBJ2-1; whether TRBD2, the table's D call, matches the DNA was not checked. The CDR3 length is 8 residues, termini included. The germline gives CDR1 MNHEY, CDR2 SMNVEV (reference sequence). The CDR3 loop reads CASKSGYL.

This clonotype was counted many times. The V and J genes are TRBV30 and TRBJ2-1, with D maybe TRBD1 (5 bases). The germline gives CDR1 GTSNPN, CDR2 SVGIG (reference sequence). Trimming cost V 2 bases and J 8 bases, with 19 bases left between them. The CDR3 is made up of 15 amino acids. CDR3 protein: CAWSRGSSSFDEQFF. As DNA, the CDR3 is TGTGCCTGGAGTAGGGGCAGCTCTTCCTTCGATGAGCAGTTCTTC.

This clonotype has at least ten counts. V and J are TRBV28 and TRBJ2-3; 11 nucleotides line up with TRBD2. The CDR3 extends over 14 amino acids. Looked up from germline, CDR1 is MDHEN and CDR2 is SYDVKM. V gave up 6 bases and J gave up 4 bases; unmatched junction bases: 3. CDR3 bases: TGTGCCAGCAGCTTACTAGCGGGAGCAGATACGCAGTATTTT. Its translation is CASSLLAGADTQYF.

Ten or more counts support this clonotype. This CDR3 is CSARDPLAGESIRGRTDTQYF. CDR3 sequence (DNA): TGCAGTGCTAGAGACCCGTTAGCGGGAGAGTCTATTAGGGGGCGCACAGATACGCAGTATTTT. The chain combines TRBV20-1 with TRBJ2-3, with 9 bases matching TRBD2. The CDR3 spans 21 residues. Looked up from germline, CDR1 is DFQATT and CDR2 is SNEGSKA (reference sequence). V lost 0 bases to trimming and J lost 1 base; unmatched junction nucleotides: 20.

The rearrangement links TRBV28 to TRBJ2-1; the D is unclear. The CDR3 has 12 amino acids. Germline CDR1 is MDHEN and CDR2 is SYDVKM. V was clipped by 3 bases and J by 6 bases, with 6 bases between them. The CDR3 coding sequence is TGTGCCAGCAGTTTGTGGGTCAATGAGCAGTTCTTC. It specifies CASSLWVNEQFF. The full variable domain, its missing parts supplied by reference TRBV28 and TRBJ2-1, is DVKVTQSSRYLVKRTGEKVFLECVQDMDHENMFWYRQDPGLGLRLIYFSYDVKMKEKGDIPEGYSVSREKKERFSLILESASTNQTSMYLCASSLWVNEQFFGPGTRLTVL.

This clonotype was observed many times. The rearrangement links TRBV19 to TRBJ1-1; TRBD1 aligns across 7 bases. Trimming cost V 3 bases and J 0 bases; bases outside gene matches: 7. This CDR3 is 16 amino acids long. CDR1 and CDR2 (germline): LNHDA, SQIVND (reference sequence). This chain's CDR3 is CASSISTGRMNTEAFF. As DNA, the CDR3 is TGTGCCAGTAGTATCTCGACAGGGAGAATGAACACTGAAGCTTTCTTT.

This clonotype was picked up a small number of times. The chain couples TRBV7-9 to TRBJ2-7; 7 nucleotides match TRBD1. With 5 bases clipped from V and 4 bases from J, the junction kept 20 bases outside the gene matches. The germline V gene has CDR1 SEHNR and CDR2 FQNEAQ (reference sequence). This CDR3 is built from 18 residues. The CDR3 sequence: CASSPPLFITGDRYEQYF. The CDR3 DNA follows: TGTGCCAGCAGCCCCCCCCTCTTTATAACAGGGGATAGGTACGAGCAGTACTTC.

This clonotype was seen ten or more times. The rearrangement uses TRBV7-9 and TRBJ2-1, with 9 nucleotides matching TRBD1. Germline lookup yields CDR1 SEHNR and CDR2 FQNEAQ (reference sequence). CDR3 length: 15 amino acids. V was clipped by 7 bases and J by 7 bases; unmatched bases: 11. The CDR3 bases are TGTGCCAGCACCCCCAGGACAGGGGTAAAGAATGAGCAGTTCTTC. Translating gives CASTPRTGVKNEQFF.

This clonotype was seen repeatedly, ten times or more. The chain is built from TRBV11-2 and TRBJ1-1; D unclear. Trimming removed 1 base at V and 9 bases at J, with 15 bases between. Germline values: CDR1 SGHAT, CDR2 FQNNGV. The CDR3 consists of 14 residues. The CDR3 spells CASSLVWKPEKAFF. Here the CDR3 DNA reads TGTGCCAGCAGCTTAGTATGGAAACCTGAAAAAGCTTTCTTT.